Shown below are 11 T cell receptor beta chains from a single sample sequenced in a study of cytomegalovirus exposure and HLA in healthy donors. Measured with immunoSEQ multiplex PCR; TCRdb has only the in-frame clones, and not every one. The sample holds about 160,000 clones; 86% are singletons and the top ten take roughly 5.7%. What was sequenced was PBMCs. Receptors originate from a woman in her thirties in good health and CMV-seronegative.

This clone was counted between two and nine times. The chain couples TRBV6-1 to TRBJ1-5; TRBD1 might be the D (5 bases). V lost 4 bases and J lost 7, with 14 bases in between. Germline V CDR1 and CDR2: MNHNS, SASEGT. This CDR3 contains 14 residues. CDR3 protein: CASSGSQAGQPQHF. In DNA, the CDR3 is TGTGCCAGCAGTGGGTCACAGGCAGGGCAGCCCCAGCATTTT.

Concerning this clone itself: This sample includes further DNA sequences coding for the same CDR3. The chain combines TRBV19 with TRBJ1-5; D uncertain. This CDR3 is 13 amino acids long. Trimming pared 1 base from V and 7 bases from J, leaving 8 bases between. Germline V gene lookup returns CDR1 LNHDA and CDR2 SQIVND (reference sequence). The CDR3 DNA reads as TGTGCCAGTAGTATAGGGGTGCGCCAGCCCCAGCATTTT. This codes for CASSIGVRQPQHF.

This clone was seen only once. The V gene is TRBV9, the J gene TRBJ2-7, with 10 bases identical to TRBD1. The germline CDR1 and CDR2 sequences are SGDLS and YYNGEE. The CDR3 is 14 residues long. V trimming: 4 bases; J trimming: 4 bases; junction bases outside the gene matches: 5. The CDR3 loop reads CASSLGQGFYEQYF. CDR3 in DNA: TGTGCCAGCAGCTTGGGACAGGGGTTTTACGAGCAGTACTTC.

V is TRBV19 and J is TRBJ1-5; D perhaps matches TRBD1 (5 bases). The CDR3 is 20 amino acids. CDR1 LNHDA and CDR2 SQIVND come from the germline V gene (reference sequence). With 3 bases removed from V and 5 bases from J, the gap between germline ends came to 29 bases. The CDR3 here is CASSIVTGGVWGNSDQPQHF. The CDR3 DNA reads as TGTGCCAGTAGTATTGTAACCGGGGGGGTTTGGGGCAATTCGGATCAGCCCCAGCATTTT.

The J gene is TRBJ2-1, the V gene TRBV7-2; D ambiguous. V lost 4 bases, J lost 5 bases, and 9 bases lay in between. The CDR3 consists of 13 residues. Germline V gene lookup returns CDR1 SGHTA and CDR2 FQGNSA. Here the CDR3 DNA reads TGTGCCAGCAGCTCCCAAAGGGACAATGAGCAGTTCTTC. As protein: CASSSQRDNEQFF.

The rearrangement uses TRBV5-1 and TRBJ2-4; a possible D gene is TRBD2 (6 bases). The V gene's germline CDR1 is SGHRS and CDR2 YFSETQ. The V end lost 7 bases, the J end lost 8 bases, and 19 bases lay between the germline ends. This CDR3 has 14 amino acids. The CDR3 loop reads CASAITPIADIQYF. CDR3 bases: TGCGCCAGCGCCATAACCCCAATAGCGGACATTCAGTACTTC.

The chain combines TRBV27 with TRBJ2-7; 7 bases are shared with TRBD1. Germline assignment: CDR1 MNHEY and CDR2 SMNVEV (reference sequence). The V segment lost 3 bases and the J segment 0 bases; nucleotides outside the gene matches: 5. The CDR3 consists of 15 residues. CDR3 sequence: CASSFRDRVSYEQYF. Written as DNA, the CDR3 is TGTGCCAGCAGTTTTCGGGACAGAGTCTCCTACGAGCAGTACTTC.

The chain employs TRBV5-1 and TRBJ2-3, with 9 bases lining up with TRBD2. This CDR3 is built from 17 residues. After removal of 2 bases from V and 0 bases from J, the junction contained 7 bases not matched to a gene. Germline CDR1 is SGHRS and CDR2 is YFSETQ. CDR3 DNA sequence: TGCGCCAGCAGCTTCCGTGGTAGCGGGGGTAGCACAGATACGCAGTATTTT. Its protein is CASSFRGSGGSTDTQYF.

The rearrangement uses TRBV9 and TRBJ1-3, with unresolved D. Trimming took off 0 bases at V and 0 bases at J, with 4 bases between the two ends. Germline CDR1 reads SGDLS; CDR2 reads YYNGEE. This CDR3 region has 14 residues. This CDR3 is CASSVVPSGNTIYF. In DNA form, the CDR3 reads TGTGCCAGCAGCGTAGTGCCCTCTGGAAACACCATATATTTT.

The sample holds many counts of this clone. The rearrangement joins TRBV2 to TRBJ1-1; D not resolved. Trimming left V 0 bases short and J 7 bases short, with 9 bases between. The CDR3 consists of 13 residues. From germline, CDR1 is SNHLY and CDR2 FYNNEI. The CDR3 DNA reads TGTGCCAGCAGTGAAGCGATGAATGTTGAAGCTTTCTTT. Protein product: CASSEAMNVEAFF.

The chain has TRBV7-3 and TRBJ2-2; D may be TRBD1 (6 bases). The CDR3 consists of 14 residues. CDR1 SGHTA and CDR2 FQGTGA come from the germline V gene. The germline V and J ends were trimmed by 2 bases and 5 bases, with 9 bases remaining between them. CDR3 residues: CASSLLGQTGELFF. The DNA of the CDR3 is TGTGCCAGCAGCTTACTAGGACAGACCGGGGAGCTGTTTTTT.